This T cell receptor beta chain derives from a study of blood T cell repertoires in COVID-19. Study overall: Acute-phase and convalescent COVID-19 samples originated in the United States, Italy and Spain.

In the study's own analysis: Reference gene primers were amplified, and this amplification served to estimate nucleated cell counts. TCRdb keeps only in-frame clones here, not all; method: immunoSEQ multiplex PCR. The V and J calls and clone size were taken over from that table, and D and trimming were inferred from the DNA. Here the sample spans some 260,000 clones, nearly 90% being singletons. Germline CDR1 SQVTM, CDR2 ANQGSEA. V lost 3 bases, J lost 5 bases, and 10 bases lay in between. The CDR3 contains 12 residues. The sequenced sample consisted of peripheral blood. V usage is TRBV29-1 and J usage is TRBJ2-5; a possible D gene is TRBD2 (6 bases). The source is a woman aged 40 to 49 who had recovered from COVID-19. CDR3 sequence: CSVDGGVETQYF. The CDR3 nucleotides are TGCAGCGTTGATGGCGGGGTTGAGACCCAGTACTTC.